This section outlines one T cell receptor (beta chain) sequence together with its context. Its cognate antigen is unknown. The entry originates in a study of shared clonotypes between healthy human individuals. Study background: Per donor, CD8 memory used one plate, CD8 naive used two, CD4 memory used three and CD4 naive used three.

TCRdb's copy holds only in-frame clones and misses some; the assay was immunoSEQ multiplex PCR. The sample consists of a few million clones, 85% to 95% of them appearing once. CDR1 is SNHLY, CDR2 FYNNEI, per germline. V was clipped by 1 base and J by 2 bases; unmatched bases: 6. The CDR3 loop spans 17 amino acids. Findings of the study overall: Sample collection involved blood only; tissue repertoires are likely different. Measured sharing among donors was expected to vary with sequencing depth. Generally, estimated richness proved larger in naive subsets than it did in memory subsets.

The source material was naive CD4+ T cells from PBMCs. Subset here: CD45RA+ positively selected. This chain joins TRBV2 and TRBJ2-3, with TRBD1 matching over 10 bases. This clonotype was sampled from a man aged 18-30 years in good health. Some clones in this sample may be carry-over from other donors' samples. CDR3 nucleotides: TGTGCCAGCAGTGAAGAGGGACAGGGGAGGCACACAGATACGCAGTATTTT. It yields the protein CASSEEGQGRHTDTQYF.